This TCR beta chain stems from a study of shared clonotypes between healthy human individuals. The CDR3 length is 15 residues. V was pared by 1 base and J by 6 bases, with 9 bases of the junction left unmatched. Germline CDR1 is SGHRS and CDR2 is YFSETQ. TCRdb's copy holds only in-frame clones and misses some; the assay was immunoSEQ multiplex PCR. The sample lists some 2,000,000 clones, 85% to 95% occurring once. The receptor comes from a man younger than 35 in good health. Sequenced sample: naive CD4+ T cells sorted from blood. Subset: CD45RA+ positively selected. The rearrangement uses TRBV5-1 and TRBJ2-5; 7 nucleotides align to TRBD2. CDR3 DNA: TGCGCCAGCAGCTTGTTCCTAGCGGTCAAACAGACCCAGTACTTC. Translated, it gives CASSLFLAVKQTQYF.